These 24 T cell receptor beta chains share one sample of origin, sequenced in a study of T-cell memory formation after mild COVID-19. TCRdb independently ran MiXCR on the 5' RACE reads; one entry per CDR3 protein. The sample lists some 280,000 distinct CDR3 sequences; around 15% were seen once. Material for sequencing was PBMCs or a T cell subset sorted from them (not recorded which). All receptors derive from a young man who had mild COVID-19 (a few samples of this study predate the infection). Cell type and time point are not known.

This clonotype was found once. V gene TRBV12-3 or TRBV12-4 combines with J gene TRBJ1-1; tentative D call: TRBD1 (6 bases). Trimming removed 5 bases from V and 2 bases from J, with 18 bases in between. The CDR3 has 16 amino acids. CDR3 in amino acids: CASSDGSQGVNTEAFF. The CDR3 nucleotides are TGTGCCAGCAGTGACGGGTCACAGGGAGTAAACACTGAAGCTTTCTTT.

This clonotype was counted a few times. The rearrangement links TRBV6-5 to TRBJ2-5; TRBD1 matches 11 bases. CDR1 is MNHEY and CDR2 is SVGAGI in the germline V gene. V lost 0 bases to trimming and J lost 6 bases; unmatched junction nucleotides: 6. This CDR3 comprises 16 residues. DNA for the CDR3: TGTGCCAGCAGTTACTCGGGACAGGGGGTCCCCCAGACCCAGTACTTC. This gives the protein CASSYSGQGVPQTQYF.

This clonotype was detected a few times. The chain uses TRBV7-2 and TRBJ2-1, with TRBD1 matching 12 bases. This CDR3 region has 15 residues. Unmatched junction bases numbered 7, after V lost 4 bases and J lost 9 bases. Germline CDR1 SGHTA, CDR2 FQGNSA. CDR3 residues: CASSSGQGAIGEQFF. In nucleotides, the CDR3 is TGTGCCAGCAGCTCGGGACAGGGGGCCATCGGTGAGCAGTTCTTC.

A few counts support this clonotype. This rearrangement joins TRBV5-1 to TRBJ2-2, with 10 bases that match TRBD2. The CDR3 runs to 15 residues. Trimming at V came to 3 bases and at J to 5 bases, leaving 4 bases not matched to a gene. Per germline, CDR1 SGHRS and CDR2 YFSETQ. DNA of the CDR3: TGCGCCAGCAGCTCCCTAGCGGGGGTAACCGGGGAGCTGTTTTTT. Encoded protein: CASSSLAGVTGELFF.

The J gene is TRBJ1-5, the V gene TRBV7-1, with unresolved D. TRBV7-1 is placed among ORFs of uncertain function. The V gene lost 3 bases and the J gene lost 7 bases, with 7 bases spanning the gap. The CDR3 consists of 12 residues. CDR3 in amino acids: CASSSKGQPQHF. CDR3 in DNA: TGTGCCAGCAGCTCTAAGGGACAGCCCCAGCATTTT.

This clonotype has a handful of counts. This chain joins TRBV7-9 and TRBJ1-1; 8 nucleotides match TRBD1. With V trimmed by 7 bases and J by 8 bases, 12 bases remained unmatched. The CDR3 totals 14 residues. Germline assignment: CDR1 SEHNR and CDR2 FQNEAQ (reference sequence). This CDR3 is CASTVSGGPSEAFF. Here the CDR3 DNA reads TGTGCCAGCACCGTCTCAGGGGGCCCAAGCGAAGCTTTCTTT. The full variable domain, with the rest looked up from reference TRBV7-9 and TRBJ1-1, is DTGVSQNPRHKITKRGQNVTFRCDPISEHNRLYWYRQTLGQGPEFLTYFQNEAQLEKSRLLSDRFSAERPKGSFSTLEIQRTEQGDSAMYLCASTVSGGPSEAFFGQGTRLTVV.

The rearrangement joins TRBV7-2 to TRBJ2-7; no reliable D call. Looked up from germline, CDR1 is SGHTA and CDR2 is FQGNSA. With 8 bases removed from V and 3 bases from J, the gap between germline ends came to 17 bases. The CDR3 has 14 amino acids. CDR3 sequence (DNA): TGTGCCAGCGGAACGGGCACTCCGTTCTACGAGCAGTACTTC. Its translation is CASGTGTPFYEQYF.

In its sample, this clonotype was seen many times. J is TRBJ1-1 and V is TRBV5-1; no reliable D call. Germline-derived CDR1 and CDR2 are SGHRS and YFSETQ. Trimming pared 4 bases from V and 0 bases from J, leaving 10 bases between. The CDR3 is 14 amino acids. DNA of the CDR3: TGCGCCAGCAGCCCGTACGGGGTGAACACTGAAGCTTTCTTT. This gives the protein CASSPYGVNTEAFF. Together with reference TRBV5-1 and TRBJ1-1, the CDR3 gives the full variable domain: KAGVTQTPRYLIKTRGQQVTLSCSPISGHRSVSWYQQTPGQGLQFLFEYFSETQRNKGNFPGRFSGRQFSNSRSEMNVSTLELGDSALYLCASSPYGVNTEAFFGQGTRLTVV.

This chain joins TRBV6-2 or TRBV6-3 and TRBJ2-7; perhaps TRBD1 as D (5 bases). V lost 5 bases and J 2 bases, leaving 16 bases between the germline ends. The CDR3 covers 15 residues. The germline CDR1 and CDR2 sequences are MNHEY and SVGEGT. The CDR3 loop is CASSPNSDIPYEQYF. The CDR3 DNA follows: TGTGCCAGCAGTCCTAATTCGGACATTCCCTACGAGCAGTACTTC.

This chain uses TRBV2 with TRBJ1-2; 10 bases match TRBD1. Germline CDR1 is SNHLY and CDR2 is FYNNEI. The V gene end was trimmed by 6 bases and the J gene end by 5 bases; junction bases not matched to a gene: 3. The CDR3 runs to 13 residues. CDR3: CASRDRGEYGYTF. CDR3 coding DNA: TGTGCCAGCAGGGACAGGGGGGAGTATGGCTACACCTTC. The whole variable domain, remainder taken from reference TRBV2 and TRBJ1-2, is EPEVTQTPSHQVTQMGQEVILRCVPISNHLYFYWYRQILGQKVEFLVSFYNNEISEKSEIFDDQFSVERPDGSNFTLKIRSTKLEDSAMYFCASRDRGEYGYTFGSGTRLTVV.

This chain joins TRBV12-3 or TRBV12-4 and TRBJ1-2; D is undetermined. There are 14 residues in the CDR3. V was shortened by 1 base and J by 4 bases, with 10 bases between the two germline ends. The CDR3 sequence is CASSLEYGVYGYTF. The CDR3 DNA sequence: TGTGCCAGCAGTTTAGAGTACGGCGTCTATGGCTACACCTTC.

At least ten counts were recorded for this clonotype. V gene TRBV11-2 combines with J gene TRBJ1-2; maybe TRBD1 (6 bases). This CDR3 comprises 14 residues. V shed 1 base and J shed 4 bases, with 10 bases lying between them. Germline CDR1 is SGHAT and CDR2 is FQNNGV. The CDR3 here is CASSLGLGAYGYTF. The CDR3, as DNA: TGTGCCAGCAGCTTAGGTCTGGGGGCCTATGGCTACACCTTC.

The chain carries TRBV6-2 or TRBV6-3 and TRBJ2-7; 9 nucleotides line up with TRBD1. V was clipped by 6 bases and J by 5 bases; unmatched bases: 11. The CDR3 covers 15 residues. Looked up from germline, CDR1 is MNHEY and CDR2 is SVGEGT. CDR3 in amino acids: CASSRMLGTGHEQYF. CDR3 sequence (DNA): TGTGCCAGCAGCCGGATGCTGGGGACAGGGCACGAGCAGTACTTC.

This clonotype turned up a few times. In nucleotides, the CDR3 is TGTGCCAGCAGCTTGAGGGTTACCAAAAACATTCAGTACTTC. It translates to CASSLRVTKNIQYF. This chain links TRBV7-2 with TRBJ2-4; tentatively, D is TRBD2 (5 bases). The CDR3 loop spans 14 amino acids. Germline CDR1 is SGHTA and CDR2 is FQGNSA. With 3 bases removed from V and 2 bases from J, the gap between germline ends came to 8 bases.

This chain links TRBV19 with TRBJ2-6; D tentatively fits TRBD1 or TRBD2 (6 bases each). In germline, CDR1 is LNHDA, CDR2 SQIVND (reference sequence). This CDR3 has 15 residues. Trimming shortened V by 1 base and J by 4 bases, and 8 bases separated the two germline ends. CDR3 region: CASSIGGAGANVLTF. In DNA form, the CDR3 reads TGTGCCAGTAGTATAGGGGGGGCCGGGGCCAACGTCCTGACTTTC.

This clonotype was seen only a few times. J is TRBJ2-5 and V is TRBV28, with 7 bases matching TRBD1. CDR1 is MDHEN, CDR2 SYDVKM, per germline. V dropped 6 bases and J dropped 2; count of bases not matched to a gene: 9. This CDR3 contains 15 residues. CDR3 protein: CASRAFGTEQETQYF. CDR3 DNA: TGTGCCAGCAGGGCCTTTGGGACAGAACAAGAGACCCAGTACTTC.

CDR3 nucleotide sequence: TGTGCCAGCAGACTTCAGTCTGGGGCCAACGTCCTGACTTTC. This encodes CASRLQSGANVLTF. This chain links TRBV12-3 or TRBV12-4 with TRBJ2-6; D is undetermined. Trimming shortened V by 6 bases and J by 1 base, and 7 bases separated the two germline ends. CDR3 size: 14 residues.

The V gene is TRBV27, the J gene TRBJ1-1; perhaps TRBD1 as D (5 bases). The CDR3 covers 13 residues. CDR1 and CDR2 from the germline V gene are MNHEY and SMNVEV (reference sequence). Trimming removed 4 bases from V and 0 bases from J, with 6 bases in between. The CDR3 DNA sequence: TGTGCCAGCAGTTGGGGACTGAACACTGAAGCTTTCTTT. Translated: CASSWGLNTEAFF.

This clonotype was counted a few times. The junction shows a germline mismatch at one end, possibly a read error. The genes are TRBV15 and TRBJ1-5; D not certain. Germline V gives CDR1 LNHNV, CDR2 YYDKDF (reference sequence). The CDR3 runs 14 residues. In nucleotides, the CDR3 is TGTGCCACCAGAAGAGGAGTACCGAATCAGCCCCAGCATTTT. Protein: CATRRGVPNQPQHF.

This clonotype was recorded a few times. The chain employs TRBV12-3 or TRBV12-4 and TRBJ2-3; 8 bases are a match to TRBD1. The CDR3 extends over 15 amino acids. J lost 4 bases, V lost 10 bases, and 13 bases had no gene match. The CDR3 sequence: CAISGGQGRADTQYF. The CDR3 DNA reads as TGTGCCATCTCCGGCGGACAGGGAAGGGCAGATACGCAGTATTTT.

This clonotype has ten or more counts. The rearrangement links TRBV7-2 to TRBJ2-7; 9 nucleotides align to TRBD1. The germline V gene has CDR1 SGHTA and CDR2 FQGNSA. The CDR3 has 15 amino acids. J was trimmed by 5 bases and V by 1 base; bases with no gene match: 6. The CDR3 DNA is TGTGCCAGCAGCTTAGTTGGGGACAGGGCAGACGAGCAGTACTTC. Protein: CASSLVGDRADEQYF.

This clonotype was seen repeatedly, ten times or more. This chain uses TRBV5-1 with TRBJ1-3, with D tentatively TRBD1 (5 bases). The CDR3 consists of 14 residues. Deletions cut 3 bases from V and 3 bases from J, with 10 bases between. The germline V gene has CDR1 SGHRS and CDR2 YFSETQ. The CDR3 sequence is CASSSGDVGNTIYF. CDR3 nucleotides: TGCGCCAGCAGCTCCGGGGACGTTGGAAACACCATATATTTT.

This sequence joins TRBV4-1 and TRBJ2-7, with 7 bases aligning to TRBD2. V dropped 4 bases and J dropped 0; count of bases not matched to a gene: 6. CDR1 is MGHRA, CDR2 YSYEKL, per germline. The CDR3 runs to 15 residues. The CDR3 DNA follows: TGCGCCAGCAGCCCCACGGGCGGGAGCTCCTACGAGCAGTACGTC. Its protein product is CASSPTGGSSYEQYV.

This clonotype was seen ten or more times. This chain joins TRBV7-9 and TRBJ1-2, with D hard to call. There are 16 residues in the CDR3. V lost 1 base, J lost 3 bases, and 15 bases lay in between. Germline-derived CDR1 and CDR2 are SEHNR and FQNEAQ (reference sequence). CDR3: CASSLGYGSSDYGYTF. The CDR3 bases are TGTGCCAGCAGCTTAGGGTATGGCAGTTCTGACTATGGCTACACCTTC.